A single sample gave rise to the 6 T cell receptor beta chains below, sequenced in a study of persistence of HIV-infected CD4 T cells. The antigens of these receptors remain unknown. Cells were stimulated with CMV-infected fibroblast lysates at 10 ug/mL. Sorting of responding CD4+ T cells relied on upregulated CD40 ligand together with CD69. The libraries were made with immunoSEQ version 4 in survey mode. Sequenced by immunoSEQ multiplex PCR; TCRdb stores in-frame clones only, minus some. The sample contains over 15,000 clones, around three fifths of which appear only once. Sequencing used CD4+ T cells sorted from PBMCs after approximately 20-hour stimulation, obtained from a patient who received antiretroviral therapy. Receptors were obtained from an adult woman with HIV who was CMV-seropositive.

The chain joins TRBV19 to TRBJ1-2; D gene ambiguous. The germline V gene encodes CDR1 LNHDA and CDR2 SQIVND (reference sequence). V was trimmed by 8 bases and J by 3 bases, leaving 16 bases between them. The CDR3 has 14 amino acids. CDR3 sequence: CASHNGDSYYGYTF. For the CDR3, the DNA is TGTGCCAGTCACAATGGGGATTCCTACTATGGCTACACCTTC.

The V and J genes are TRBV13 and TRBJ2-3, with 8 nucleotides matching TRBD1. CDR3 length: 16 residues. Trimming at V came to 0 bases and at J to 5 bases, leaving 7 bases not matched to a gene. The germline CDR1 and CDR2 sequences are PRHDT and FYEKMQ (reference sequence). CDR3 residues: CASSLGTGVERDTQYF. In DNA form, the CDR3 reads TGTGCCAGCAGCTTAGGGACAGGGGTTGAAAGAGATACGCAGTATTTT.

The chain carries TRBV9 and TRBJ1-2; TRBD1 matches 9 bases. The V gene end was trimmed by 4 bases and the J gene end by 5 bases; junction bases not matched to a gene: 9. The CDR3 covers 15 residues. Per germline, CDR1 SGDLS and CDR2 YYNGEE. CDR3: CASSPGDRVAYGYTF. CDR3 nucleotide sequence: TGTGCCAGCAGCCCTGGGGACAGGGTCGCTTATGGCTACACCTTC.

This chain joins TRBV30 and TRBJ2-5; possible D gene TRBD2, 6 bases. CDR1 and CDR2 from the germline V gene are GTSNPN and SVGIG (reference sequence). CDR3 size: 15 residues. V was shortened by 2 bases and J by 3 bases, with 16 bases between the two germline ends. CDR3: CAWSLFGGWEETQYF. For the CDR3, the DNA is TGTGCCTGGAGTCTTTTCGGGGGTTGGGAAGAGACCCAGTACTTC.

V gene TRBV5-1 combines with J gene TRBJ1-3, with D perhaps TRBD1 (5 bases). The CDR3 length is 15 residues. V lost 4 bases, J lost 3 bases, and 14 bases lay in between. CDR1 and CDR2 from the germline V gene are SGHRS and YFSETQ. The CDR3 bases are TGCGCCAGCAGCAATGGGGCAGCTAGTGGAAACACCATATATTTT. Protein product: CASSNGAASGNTIYF.

The chain joins TRBV2 to TRBJ1-3; D perhaps matches TRBD1 (5 bases). Germline V gene lookup returns CDR1 SNHLY and CDR2 FYNNEI. This CDR3 spans 16 amino acids. Trimming pared 5 bases from V and 0 bases from J, leaving 14 bases between. This chain's CDR3 is CASSFLTGTSGNTIYF. CDR3 sequence (DNA): TGTGCCAGCAGTTTCTTAACCGGGACCTCTGGAAACACCATATATTTT.